This TCR beta chain derives from a study of tumor-infiltrating lymphocytes in localized non-small cell lung cancer. CDR1 and CDR2 (germline): SGHTA, FQGNSA. V shed 3 bases, J shed 7 bases, and the junction held 8 bases outside the gene matches. This CDR3 has 16 residues. Here immunoSEQ multiplex PCR was the method, and the copy in TCRdb shows in-frame clones only, minus some. The sample gives around 25,000 clones, just under 75% of which show up once; about 6% is in the top ten. Sequenced sample: lung tumor tissue. This chain uses TRBV7-2 with TRBJ1-6; 8 bases are shared with TRBD1. This TCR derives from a human donor with non-small cell lung cancer. CDR3 bases: TGTGCCAGCAGCTTTATCGCGGGACAGGCCAATTCACCCCTCCACTTT. Its protein product is CASSFIAGQANSPLHF.